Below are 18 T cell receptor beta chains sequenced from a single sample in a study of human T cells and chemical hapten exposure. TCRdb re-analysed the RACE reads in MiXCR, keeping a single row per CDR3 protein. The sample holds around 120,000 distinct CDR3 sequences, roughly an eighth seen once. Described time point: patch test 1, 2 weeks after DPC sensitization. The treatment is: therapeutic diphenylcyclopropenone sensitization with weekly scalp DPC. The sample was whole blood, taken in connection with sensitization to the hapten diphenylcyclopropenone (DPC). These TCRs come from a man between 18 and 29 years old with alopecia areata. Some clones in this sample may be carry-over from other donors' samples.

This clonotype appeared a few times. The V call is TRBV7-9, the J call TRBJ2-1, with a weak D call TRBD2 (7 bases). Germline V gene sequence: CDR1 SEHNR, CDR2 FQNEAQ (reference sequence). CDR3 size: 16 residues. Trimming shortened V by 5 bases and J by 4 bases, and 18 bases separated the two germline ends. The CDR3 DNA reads TGTGCCAGCAGCCCCGCGGGGGCCCTAGGGTACAATGAGCAGTTCTTC. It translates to CASSPAGALGYNEQFF. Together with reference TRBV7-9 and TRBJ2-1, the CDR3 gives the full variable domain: DTGVSQNPRHKITKRGQNVTFRCDPISEHNRLYWYRQTLGQGPEFLTYFQNEAQLEKSRLLSDRFSAERPKGSFSTLEIQRTEQGDSAMYLCASSPAGALGYNEQFFGPGTRLTVL.

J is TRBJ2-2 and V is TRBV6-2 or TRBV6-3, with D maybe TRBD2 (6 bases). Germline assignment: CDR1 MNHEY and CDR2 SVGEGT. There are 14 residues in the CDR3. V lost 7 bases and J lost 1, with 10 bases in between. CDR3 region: CASIRTMNTGELFF. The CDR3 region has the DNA TGTGCCAGCATACGGACTATGAACACCGGGGAGCTGTTTTTT.

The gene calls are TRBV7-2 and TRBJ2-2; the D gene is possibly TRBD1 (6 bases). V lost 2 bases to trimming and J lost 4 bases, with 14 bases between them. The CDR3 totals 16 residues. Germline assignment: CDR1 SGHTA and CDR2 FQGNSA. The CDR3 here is CASSLSALGATGELFF. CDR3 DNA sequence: TGTGCCAGCAGCTTATCAGCCTTGGGGGCCACCGGGGAGCTGTTTTTT.

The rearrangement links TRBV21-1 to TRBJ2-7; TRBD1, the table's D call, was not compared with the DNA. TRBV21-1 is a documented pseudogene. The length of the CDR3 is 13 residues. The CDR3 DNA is TGTGCCCCTTGGACAGGGAGCTCCTACGAGCAGTACTTC. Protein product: CAPWTGSSYEQYF.

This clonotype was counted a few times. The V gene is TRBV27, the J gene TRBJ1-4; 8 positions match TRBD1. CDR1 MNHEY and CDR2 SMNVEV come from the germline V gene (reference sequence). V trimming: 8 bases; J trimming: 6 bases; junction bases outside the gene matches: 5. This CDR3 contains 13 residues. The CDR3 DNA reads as TGTGCCAGCGGGCCCAGGGGGCATGAAAAACTGTTTTTT. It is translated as CASGPRGHEKLFF.

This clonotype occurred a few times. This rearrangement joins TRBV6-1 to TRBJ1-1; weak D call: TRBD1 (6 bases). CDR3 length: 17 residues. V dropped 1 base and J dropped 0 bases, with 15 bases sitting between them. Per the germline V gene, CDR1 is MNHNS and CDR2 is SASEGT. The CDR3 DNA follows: TGTGCCAGCAGTGAAGTTTTCGGGACACTATTGAACACTGAAGCTTTCTTT. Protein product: CASSEVFGTLLNTEAFF.

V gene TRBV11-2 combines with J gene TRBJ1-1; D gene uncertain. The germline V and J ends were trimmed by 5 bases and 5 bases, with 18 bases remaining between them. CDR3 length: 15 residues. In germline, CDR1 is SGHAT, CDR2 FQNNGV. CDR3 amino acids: CASSPLGLRRTEAFF. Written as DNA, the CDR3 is TGTGCCAGCAGCCCCTTGGGGTTGAGACGAACTGAAGCTTTCTTT.

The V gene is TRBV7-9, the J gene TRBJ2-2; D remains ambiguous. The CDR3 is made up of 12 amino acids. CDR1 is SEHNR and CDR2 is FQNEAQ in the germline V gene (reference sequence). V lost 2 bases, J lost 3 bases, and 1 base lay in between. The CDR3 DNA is TGTGCCAGCAGCTTATACACCGGGGAGCTGTTTTTT. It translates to CASSLYTGELFF.

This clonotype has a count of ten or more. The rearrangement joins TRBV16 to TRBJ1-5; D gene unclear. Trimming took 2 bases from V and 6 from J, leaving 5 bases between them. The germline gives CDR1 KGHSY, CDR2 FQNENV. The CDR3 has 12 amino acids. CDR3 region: CASSQAGQPQHF. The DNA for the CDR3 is TGTGCCAGCAGCCAAGCGGGTCAGCCCCAGCATTTT.

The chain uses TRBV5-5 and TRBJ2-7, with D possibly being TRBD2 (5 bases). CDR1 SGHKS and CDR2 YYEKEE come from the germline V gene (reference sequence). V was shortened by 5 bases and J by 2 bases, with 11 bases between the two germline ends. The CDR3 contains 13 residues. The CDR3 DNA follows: TGTGCCAGCAGGTTGCGGGTGACCTACGAGCAGTACTTC. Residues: CASRLRVTYEQYF.

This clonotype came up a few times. The CDR3 is CASSNTGTDYGYTF. In DNA form, the CDR3 reads TGTGCCAGCTCAAATACCGGGACGGACTATGGCTACACCTTC. The rearrangement links TRBV18 to TRBJ1-2; D perhaps matches TRBD1 (5 bases). In germline, CDR1 is KGHSH, CDR2 LQKENI. Between the trimmed V and J ends, which lost 5 bases and 3 bases, there was a span of 13 bases. The CDR3 totals 14 residues.

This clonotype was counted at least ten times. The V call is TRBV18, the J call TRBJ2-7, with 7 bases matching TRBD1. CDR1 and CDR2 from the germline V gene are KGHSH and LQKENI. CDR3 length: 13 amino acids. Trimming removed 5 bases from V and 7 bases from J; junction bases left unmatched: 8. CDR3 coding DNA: TGTGCCAGCTCAACACAGGGGTTGAGGGAGCAGTACTTC. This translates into CASSTQGLREQYF.

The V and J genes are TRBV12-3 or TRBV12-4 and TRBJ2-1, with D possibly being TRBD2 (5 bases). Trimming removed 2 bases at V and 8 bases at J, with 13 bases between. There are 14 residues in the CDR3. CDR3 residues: CASSLYLAFHEQFF. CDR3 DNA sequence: TGTGCCAGCAGTTTATACCTAGCATTTCATGAGCAGTTCTTC.

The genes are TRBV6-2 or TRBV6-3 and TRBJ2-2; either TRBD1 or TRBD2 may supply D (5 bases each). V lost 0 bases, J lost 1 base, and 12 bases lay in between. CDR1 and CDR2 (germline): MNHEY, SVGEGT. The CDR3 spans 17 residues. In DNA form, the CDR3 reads TGTGCCAGCAGTTACTCGCTCGAGGGGCTGAACACCGGGGAGCTGTTTTTT. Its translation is CASSYSLEGLNTGELFF.

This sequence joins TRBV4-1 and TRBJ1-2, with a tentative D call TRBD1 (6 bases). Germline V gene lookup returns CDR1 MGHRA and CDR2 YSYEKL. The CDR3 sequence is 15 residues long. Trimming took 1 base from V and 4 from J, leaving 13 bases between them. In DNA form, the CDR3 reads TGCGCCAGCAGCCAAGGACAGGCCACCACCTATGGCTACACCTTC. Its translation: CASSQGQATTYGYTF.

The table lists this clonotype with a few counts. The CDR3 reads CSVEGDGLNTGELFF. The CDR3 DNA is TGCAGCGTTGAAGGGGACGGGTTGAACACCGGGGAGCTGTTTTTT. This sequence joins TRBV29-1 and TRBJ2-2; D may be TRBD1 or TRBD2 (5 bases each). CDR3 length equals 15 residues. Trimming pared 1 base from V and 1 base from J, leaving 10 bases between. The germline V gene encodes CDR1 SQVTM and CDR2 ANQGSEA.

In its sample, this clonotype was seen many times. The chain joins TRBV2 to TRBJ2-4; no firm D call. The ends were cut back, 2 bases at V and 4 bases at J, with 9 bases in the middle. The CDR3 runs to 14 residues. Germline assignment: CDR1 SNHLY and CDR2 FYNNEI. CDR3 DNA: TGTGCCAGCAGTGAATATAGTGGGAAAAACATTCAGTACTTC. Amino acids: CASSEYSGKNIQYF.

CDR3 amino acids: CASSFGDLNQPQHF. CDR3 DNA: TGTGCCAGCAGTTTCGGGGATCTCAATCAGCCCCAGCATTTT. The chain is built from TRBV12-3 or TRBV12-4 and TRBJ1-5; D gene ambiguous. The CDR3 totals 14 residues. V lost 3 bases and J lost 3, with 9 bases in between.